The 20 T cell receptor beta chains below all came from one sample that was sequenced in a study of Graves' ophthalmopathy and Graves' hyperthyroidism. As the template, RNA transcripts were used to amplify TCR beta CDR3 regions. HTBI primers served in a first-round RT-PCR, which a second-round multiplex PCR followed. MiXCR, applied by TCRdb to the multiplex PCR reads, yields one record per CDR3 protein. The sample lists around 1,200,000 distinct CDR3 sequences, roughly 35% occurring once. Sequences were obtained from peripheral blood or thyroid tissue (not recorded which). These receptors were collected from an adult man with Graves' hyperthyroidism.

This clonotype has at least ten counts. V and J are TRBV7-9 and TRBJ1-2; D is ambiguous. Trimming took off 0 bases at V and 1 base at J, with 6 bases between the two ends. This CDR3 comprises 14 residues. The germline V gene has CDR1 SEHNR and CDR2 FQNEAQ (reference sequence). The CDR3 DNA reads TGTGCCAGCAGCTTAGCTGGGTTTAACTATGGCTACACCTTC. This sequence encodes CASSLAGFNYGYTF.

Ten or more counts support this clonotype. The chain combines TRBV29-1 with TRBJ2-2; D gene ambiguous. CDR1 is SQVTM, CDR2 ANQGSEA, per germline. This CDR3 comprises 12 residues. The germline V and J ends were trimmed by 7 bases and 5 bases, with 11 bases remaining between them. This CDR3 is CSADTGTGELFF. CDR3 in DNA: TGCAGCGCTGACACTGGTACCGGGGAGCTGTTTTTT.

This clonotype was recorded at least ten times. CDR3 sequence reads: CASSQVREFNYGYTF. CDR3 DNA sequence: TGTGCCAGCAGCCAAGTTCGAGAGTTTAACTATGGCTACACCTTC. J is TRBJ1-2 and V is TRBV4-2; D is uncertain. Trimming shortened V by 1 base and J by 1 base, and 10 bases separated the two germline ends. The germline gives CDR1 LGHNA, CDR2 YNFKEQ. This CDR3 is built from 15 residues.

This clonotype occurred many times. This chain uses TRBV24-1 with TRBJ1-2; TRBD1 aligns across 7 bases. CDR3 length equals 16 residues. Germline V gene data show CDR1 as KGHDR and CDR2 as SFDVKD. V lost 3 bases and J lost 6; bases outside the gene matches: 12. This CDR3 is CATSDREDRQGHGYTF. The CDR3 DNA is TGTGCCACCAGTGATCGAGAAGACCGACAGGGCCATGGCTACACCTTC.

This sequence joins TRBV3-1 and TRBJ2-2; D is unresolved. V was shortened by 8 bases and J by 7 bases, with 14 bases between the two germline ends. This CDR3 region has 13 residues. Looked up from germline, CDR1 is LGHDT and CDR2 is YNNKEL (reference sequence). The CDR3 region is CASSPTRYGELFF. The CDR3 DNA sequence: TGTGCCAGCTCTCCGACCCGTTACGGGGAGCTGTTTTTT. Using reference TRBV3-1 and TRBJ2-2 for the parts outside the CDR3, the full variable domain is DTAVSQTPKYLVTQMGNDKSIKCEQNLGHDTMYWYKQDSKKFLKIMFSYNNKELIINETVPNRFSPKSPDKAHLNLHINSLELGDSAVYFCASSPTRYGELFFGEGSRLTVL.

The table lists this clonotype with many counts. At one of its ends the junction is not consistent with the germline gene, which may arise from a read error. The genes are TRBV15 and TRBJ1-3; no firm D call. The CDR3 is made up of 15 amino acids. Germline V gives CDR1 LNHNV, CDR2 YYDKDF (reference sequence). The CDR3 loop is CATSREPGKENTIYF. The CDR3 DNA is TGTGCCACCAGCCGAGAGCCAGGAAAGGAAAACACCATATATTTT.

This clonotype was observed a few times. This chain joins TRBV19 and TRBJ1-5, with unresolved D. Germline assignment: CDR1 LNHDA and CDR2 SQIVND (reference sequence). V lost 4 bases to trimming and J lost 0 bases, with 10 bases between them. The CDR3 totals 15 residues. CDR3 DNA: TGTGCCAGTAGTAGCAACAGAGATAGCAATCAGCCCCAGCATTTT. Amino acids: CASSSNRDSNQPQHF.

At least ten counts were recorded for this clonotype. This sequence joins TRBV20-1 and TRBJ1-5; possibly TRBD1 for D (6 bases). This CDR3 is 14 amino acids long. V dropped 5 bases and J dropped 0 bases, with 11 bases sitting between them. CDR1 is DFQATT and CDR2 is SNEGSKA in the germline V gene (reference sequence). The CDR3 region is CSAVRTDSNQPQHF. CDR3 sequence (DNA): TGCAGTGCTGTGAGGACAGATAGCAATCAGCCCCAGCATTTT.

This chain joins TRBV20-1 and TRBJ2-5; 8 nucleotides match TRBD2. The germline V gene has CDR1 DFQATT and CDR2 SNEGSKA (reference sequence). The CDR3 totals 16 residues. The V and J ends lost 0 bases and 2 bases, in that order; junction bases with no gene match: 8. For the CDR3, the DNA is TGCAGTGCTAGAGATGTACAGTCGGGGGGGCAAGAGACCCAGTACTTC. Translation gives CSARDVQSGGQETQYF.

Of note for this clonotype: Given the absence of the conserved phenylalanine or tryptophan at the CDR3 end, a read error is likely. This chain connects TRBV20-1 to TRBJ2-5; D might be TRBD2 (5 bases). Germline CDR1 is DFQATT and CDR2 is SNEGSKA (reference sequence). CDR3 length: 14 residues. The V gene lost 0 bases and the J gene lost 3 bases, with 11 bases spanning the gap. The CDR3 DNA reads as TGCAGTGCTAGAGAAGAGGGCTATAAAGAGACCCAGTACTAC. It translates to CSAREEGYKETQYY.

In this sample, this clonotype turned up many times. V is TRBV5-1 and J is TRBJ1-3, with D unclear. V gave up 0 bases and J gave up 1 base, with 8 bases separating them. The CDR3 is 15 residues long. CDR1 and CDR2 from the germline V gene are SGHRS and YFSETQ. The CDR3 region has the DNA TGCGCCAGCAGCTTGGGTCGCCGGTCTGGAAACACCATATATTTT. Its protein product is CASSLGRRSGNTIYF.

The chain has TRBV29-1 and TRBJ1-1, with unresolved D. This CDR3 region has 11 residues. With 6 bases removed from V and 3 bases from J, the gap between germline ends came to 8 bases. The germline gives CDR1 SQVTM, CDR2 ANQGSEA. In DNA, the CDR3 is TGCAGCGTAGGGTTACACACTGAAGCTTTCTTT. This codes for CSVGLHTEAFF. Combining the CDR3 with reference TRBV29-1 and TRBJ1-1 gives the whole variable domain SAVISQKPSRDICQRGTSLTIQCQVDSQVTMMFWYRQQPGQSLTLIATANQGSEATYESGFVIDKFPISRPNLTFSTLTVSNMSPEDSSIYLCSVGLHTEAFFGQGTRLTVV.

This chain's CDR3 is CASSRARTGVVSPLHF. As DNA, the CDR3 is TGTGCCAGCAGCCGAGCCCGGACAGGGGTTGTTTCACCCCTCCACTTT. The chain couples TRBV7-2 to TRBJ1-6; 9 bases are a match to TRBD1. In germline, CDR1 is SGHTA, CDR2 FQGNSA. J was trimmed by 9 bases and V by 5 bases; bases with no gene match: 11. CDR3 size: 16 residues.

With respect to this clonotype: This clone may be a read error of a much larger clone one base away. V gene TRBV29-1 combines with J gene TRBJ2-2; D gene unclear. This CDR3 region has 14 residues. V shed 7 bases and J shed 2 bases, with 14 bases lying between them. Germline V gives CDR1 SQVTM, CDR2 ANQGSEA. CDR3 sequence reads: CSGGFGSNTGELFF. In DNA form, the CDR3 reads TGCAGCGGAGGATTCGGGTCCAACACCGGGGAGCTGTTTTTT.

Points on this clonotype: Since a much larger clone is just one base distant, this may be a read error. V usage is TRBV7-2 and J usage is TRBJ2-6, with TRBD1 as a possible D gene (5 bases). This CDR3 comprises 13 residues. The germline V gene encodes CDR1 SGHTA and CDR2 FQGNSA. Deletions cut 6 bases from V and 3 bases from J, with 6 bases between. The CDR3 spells CASRGLGANVLTF. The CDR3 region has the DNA TGTGCCAGCAGGGGGCTTGGGGCCAACGTCCTGACTTTC.

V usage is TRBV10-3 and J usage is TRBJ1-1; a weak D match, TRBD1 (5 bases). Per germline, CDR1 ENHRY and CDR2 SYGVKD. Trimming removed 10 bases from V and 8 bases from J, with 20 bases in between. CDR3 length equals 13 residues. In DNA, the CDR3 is TGTGCCAGCACCACTCTCCTGGGGGGGGAAGCTTTCTTT. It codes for CASTTLLGGEAFF.

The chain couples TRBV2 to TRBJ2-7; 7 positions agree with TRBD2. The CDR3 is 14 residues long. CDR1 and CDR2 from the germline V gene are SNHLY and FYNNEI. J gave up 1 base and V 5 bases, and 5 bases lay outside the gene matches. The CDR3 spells CASSPLAVSYEQYF. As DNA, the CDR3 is TGTGCCAGCAGTCCTCTAGCGGTATCCTACGAGCAGTACTTC.

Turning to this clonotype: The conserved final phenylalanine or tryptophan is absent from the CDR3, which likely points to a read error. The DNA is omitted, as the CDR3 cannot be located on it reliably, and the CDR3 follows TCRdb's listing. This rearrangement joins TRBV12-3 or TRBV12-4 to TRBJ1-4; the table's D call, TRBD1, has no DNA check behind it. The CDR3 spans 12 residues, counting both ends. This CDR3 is CASSPPPGPDHH.

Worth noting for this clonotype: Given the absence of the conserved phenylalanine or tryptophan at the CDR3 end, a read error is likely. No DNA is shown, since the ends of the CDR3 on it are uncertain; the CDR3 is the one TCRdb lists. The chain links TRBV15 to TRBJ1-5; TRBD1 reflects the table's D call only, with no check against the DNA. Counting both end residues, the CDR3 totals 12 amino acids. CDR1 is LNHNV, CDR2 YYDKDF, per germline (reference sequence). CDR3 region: CATSRDQLRDRG.

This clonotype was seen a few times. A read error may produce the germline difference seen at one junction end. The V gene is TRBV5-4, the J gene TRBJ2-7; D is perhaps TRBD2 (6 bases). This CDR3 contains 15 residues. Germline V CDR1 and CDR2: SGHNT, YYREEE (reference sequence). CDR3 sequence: CASSQDPGEAYEQYF. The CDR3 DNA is TGCGCCAGCAGCCAAGATCCGGGGGAGGCCTACGAGCAGTACTTC. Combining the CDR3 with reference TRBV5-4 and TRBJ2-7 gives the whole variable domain ETGVTQSPTHLIKTRGQQVTLRCSSQSGHNTVSWYQQALGQGPQFIFQYYREEENGRGNFPPRFSGLQFPNYSSELNVNALELDDSALYLCASSQDPGEAYEQYFGPGTRLTVT.